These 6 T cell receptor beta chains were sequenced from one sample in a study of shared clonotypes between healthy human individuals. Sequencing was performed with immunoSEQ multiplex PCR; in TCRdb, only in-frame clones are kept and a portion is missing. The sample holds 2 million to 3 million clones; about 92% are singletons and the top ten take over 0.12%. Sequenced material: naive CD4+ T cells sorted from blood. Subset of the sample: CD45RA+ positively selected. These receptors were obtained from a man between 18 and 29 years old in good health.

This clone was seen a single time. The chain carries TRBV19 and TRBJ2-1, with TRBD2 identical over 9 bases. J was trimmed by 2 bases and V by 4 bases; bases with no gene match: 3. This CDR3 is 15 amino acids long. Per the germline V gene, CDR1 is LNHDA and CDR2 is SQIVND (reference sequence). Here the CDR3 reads CASSKGTSPYNEQFF. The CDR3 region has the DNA TGTGCCAGTAGTAAAGGGACTAGCCCCTACAATGAGCAGTTCTTC.

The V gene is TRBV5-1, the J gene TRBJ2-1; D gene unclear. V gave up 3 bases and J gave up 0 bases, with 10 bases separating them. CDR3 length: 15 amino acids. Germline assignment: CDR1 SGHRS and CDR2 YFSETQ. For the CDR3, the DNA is TGCGCCAGCAGCTCCGGTCTTGGCTCCTACAATGAGCAGTTCTTC. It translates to CASSSGLGSYNEQFF.

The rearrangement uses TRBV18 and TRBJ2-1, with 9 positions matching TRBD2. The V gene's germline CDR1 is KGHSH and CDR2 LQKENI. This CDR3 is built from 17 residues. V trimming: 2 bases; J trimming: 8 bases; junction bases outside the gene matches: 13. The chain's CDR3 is CASSPSIAGGPGHEQFF. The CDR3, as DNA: TGTGCCAGCTCACCAAGTATCGCGGGGGGGCCCGGGCATGAGCAGTTCTTC.

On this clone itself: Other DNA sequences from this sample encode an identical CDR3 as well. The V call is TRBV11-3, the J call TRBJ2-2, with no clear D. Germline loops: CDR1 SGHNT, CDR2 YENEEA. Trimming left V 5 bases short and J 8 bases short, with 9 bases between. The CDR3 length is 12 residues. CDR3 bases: TGTGCCAGCAGCCTTGATAGGGGGGAGCTGTTTTTT. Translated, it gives CASSLDRGELFF.

CDR3: CASSSGGFVFF. In DNA form, the CDR3 reads TGTGCCAGCAGCTCCGGAGGGTTCGTTTTCTTT. The J gene is TRBJ1-1, the V gene TRBV11-1; D ambiguous. Trimming cost V 4 bases and J 13 bases, with 13 bases left between them. The CDR3 extends over 11 amino acids. Germline V CDR1 and CDR2: SGHAT, FQDESV (reference sequence).

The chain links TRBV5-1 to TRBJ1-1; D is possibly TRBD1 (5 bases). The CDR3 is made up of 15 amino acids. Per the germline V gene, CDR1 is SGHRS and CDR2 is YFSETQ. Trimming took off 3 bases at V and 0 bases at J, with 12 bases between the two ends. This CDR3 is CASSWGDGLNTEAFF. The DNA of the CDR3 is TGCGCCAGCAGCTGGGGGGACGGACTGAACACTGAAGCTTTCTTT.